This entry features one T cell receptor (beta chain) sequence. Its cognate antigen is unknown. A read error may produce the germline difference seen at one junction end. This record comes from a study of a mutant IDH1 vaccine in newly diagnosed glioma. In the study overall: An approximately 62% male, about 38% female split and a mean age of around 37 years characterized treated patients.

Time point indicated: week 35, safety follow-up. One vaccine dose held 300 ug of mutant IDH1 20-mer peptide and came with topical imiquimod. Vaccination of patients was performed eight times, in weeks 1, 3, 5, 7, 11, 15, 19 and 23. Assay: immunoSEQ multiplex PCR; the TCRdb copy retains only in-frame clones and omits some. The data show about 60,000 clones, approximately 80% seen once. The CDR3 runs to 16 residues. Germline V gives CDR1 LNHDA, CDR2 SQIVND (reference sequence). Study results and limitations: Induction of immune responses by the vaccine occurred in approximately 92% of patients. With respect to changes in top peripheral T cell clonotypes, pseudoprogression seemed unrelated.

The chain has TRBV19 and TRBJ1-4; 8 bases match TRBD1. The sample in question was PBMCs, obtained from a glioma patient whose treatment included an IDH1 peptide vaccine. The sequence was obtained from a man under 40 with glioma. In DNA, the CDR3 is TGTGCCAATAGTAAAATTTCATGGACAGGGTTTGCAAAACTGTTTTTT. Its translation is CANSKISWTGFAKLFF.